Shown below are 22 T cell receptor beta chains from a single sample sequenced in a study of cytomegalovirus exposure and HLA in healthy donors. PCR used 60 Vbeta primers and 13 Jbeta primers. Sequencing used immunoSEQ multiplex PCR; TCRdb keeps in-frame clones, though not all of them. The table lists about 160,000 clones, 81% of them singletons, with 1.9% in the top ten. Sequencing used PBMCs. The origin of the receptors is a woman aged 18-35 years in good health and CMV-seronegative.

In its sample, this clone was seen a few times. An end of the junction does not agree with germline; a read error may underlie this. The rearrangement links TRBV7-9 to TRBJ2-2; possible D gene TRBD2, 6 bases. The length of the CDR3 is 18 residues. CDR1 is SEHNR and CDR2 is FQNEAQ in the germline V gene (reference sequence). CDR3 region: CSSSSPQGAGANTGELFF. The DNA of the CDR3 is TGTTCCAGCAGCTCCCCCCAAGGAGCGGGCGCGAACACCGGGGAGCTGTTTTTT.

V is TRBV9 and J is TRBJ1-1; 10 positions agree with TRBD1. Germline V lookup: CDR1 SGDLS, CDR2 YYNGEE. After removal of 0 bases from V and 4 bases from J, the junction contained 6 bases not matched to a gene. The CDR3 sequence is 16 residues long. CDR3 bases: TGTGCCAGCAGCGTAGCCCCGGGACAGGGGCCCACTGAAGCTTTCTTT. Translated, it gives CASSVAPGQGPTEAFF.

The chain couples TRBV6-1 to TRBJ1-4, with TRBD1 identical over 8 bases. The V segment lost 6 bases and the J segment 1 base; nucleotides outside the gene matches: 4. This CDR3 has 15 residues. CDR1 MNHNS and CDR2 SASEGT come from the germline V gene. The CDR3 region is CASRKTGVTNEKLFF. The CDR3 DNA reads TGTGCCAGCAGAAAGACAGGGGTAACTAATGAAAAACTGTTTTTT.

This clone was counted between two and nine times. The gene calls are TRBV18 and TRBJ1-3; a weak D match, TRBD1 (5 bases). This CDR3 has 15 residues. In germline, CDR1 is KGHSH, CDR2 LQKENI. Trimming pared 6 bases from V and 1 base from J, leaving 13 bases between. The CDR3 DNA sequence: TGTGCCAGCTCGACATTAGACAGTTCTGGAAACACCATATATTTT. As protein: CASSTLDSSGNTIYF.

V gene TRBV4-1 combines with J gene TRBJ1-4; tentatively, D is TRBD1 (5 bases). The germline V and J ends were trimmed by 0 bases and 7 bases, with 12 bases remaining between them. Germline V gene data show CDR1 as MGHRA and CDR2 as YSYEKL. This CDR3 contains 15 residues. The CDR3 nucleotides read TGCGCCAGCAGCCAAGATGCGGGGGGTGGTGAAAAACTGTTTTTT. It codes for CASSQDAGGGEKLFF.

CDR3 loop: CASQEPGMNTEAFF. The CDR3 bases are TGCGCCAGCCAGGAGCCGGGGATGAACACTGAAGCTTTCTTT. V and J are TRBV10-2 and TRBJ1-1; D is ambiguous. Germline-derived CDR1 and CDR2 are WSHSY and SAAADI. The CDR3 covers 14 residues. V shed 8 bases and J shed 0 bases, with 13 bases lying between them.

This clone showed up just a few times. The chain couples TRBV4-1 to TRBJ1-3; a weak D match, TRBD1 (6 bases). This CDR3 is built from 14 residues. Germline CDR1 and CDR2: MGHRA and YSYEKL. The V end lost 1 base, the J end lost 8 bases, and 12 bases lay between the germline ends. CDR3 in amino acids: CASSQVGGTDTIYF. The CDR3 nucleotides are TGCGCCAGCAGCCAAGTAGGGGGTACAGACACCATATATTTT.

This CDR3 reads CASSLWGGASSYEQYF. The CDR3 region has the DNA TGTGCCAGCAGCTTATGGGGCGGGGCTAGCTCCTACGAGCAGTACTTC. J is TRBJ2-7 and V is TRBV5-4, with D tentatively TRBD2 (6 bases). The germline V gene has CDR1 SGHNT and CDR2 YYREEE (reference sequence). This CDR3 spans 16 amino acids. V was trimmed by 2 bases and J by 0 bases, leaving 15 bases between them.

This clone was recorded a few times. The chain couples TRBV19 to TRBJ1-5, with D possibly matching TRBD1 (5 bases). Germline V gene sequence: CDR1 LNHDA, CDR2 SQIVND (reference sequence). This CDR3 region has 15 residues. V was cut by 4 bases and J by 0 bases, with 10 bases left in between. The CDR3 DNA is TGTGCCAGTAGTAGGGGGGATAATAGCAATCAGCCCCAGCATTTT. This sequence encodes CASSRGDNSNQPQHF.

This clone was seen a single time. The rearrangement uses TRBV7-3 and TRBJ2-1, with a possible D match to TRBD1 (6 bases). Germline CDR1 reads SGHTA; CDR2 reads FQGTGA. The ends were cut back, 1 base at V and 4 bases at J, with 11 bases in the middle. This CDR3 is 15 amino acids long. The CDR3: CASSLIQGYYNEQFF. The CDR3 DNA follows: TGTGCCAGCAGCTTAATCCAGGGGTATTACAATGAGCAGTTCTTC.

This chain uses TRBV5-1 with TRBJ2-1; TRBD1 is a possible D gene (7 bases). This CDR3 comprises 14 residues. Trimming shortened V by 1 base and J by 6 bases, and 11 bases separated the two germline ends. Germline lookup yields CDR1 SGHRS and CDR2 YFSETQ. The CDR3 DNA follows: TGCGCCAGCAGCTTGTGGCAGGGGGGCAATGAGCAGTTCTTC. Encoded protein: CASSLWQGGNEQFF.

The V gene is TRBV6-6, the J gene TRBJ1-2; TRBD1 might be the D (6 bases). The germline V and J ends were trimmed by 2 bases and 4 bases, with 14 bases remaining between them. The CDR3 is 15 residues long. In germline, CDR1 is MNHNY, CDR2 SVGAGI (reference sequence). CDR3 sequence reads: CASSYRSRGGYGYTF. The CDR3 DNA follows: TGTGCCAGCAGTTACCGTTCCAGGGGTGGCTATGGCTACACCTTC.

V gene TRBV5-1 combines with J gene TRBJ1-1; D uncertain. Germline V CDR1 and CDR2: SGHRS, YFSETQ. The CDR3 sequence is 14 residues long. Trimming shortened V by 1 base and J by 1 base, and 8 bases separated the two germline ends. CDR3: CASSLRGWNTEAFF. CDR3 in DNA: TGCGCCAGCAGCTTGAGAGGTTGGAACACTGAAGCTTTCTTT.

The CDR3 nucleotides are TGTGCCAGCAGCTTAGGACAGTTAAACACAGATACGCAGTATTTT. Translating it yields CASSLGQLNTDTQYF. The chain joins TRBV6-6 to TRBJ2-3; D might be TRBD1 (6 bases). Germline CDR1 and CDR2: MNHNY and SVGAGI (reference sequence). The ends were cut back, 6 bases at V and 2 bases at J, with 15 bases in the middle. The CDR3 spans 15 residues.

The CDR3 coding sequence is TGTGCCAGCAGCTTAAGCATTAGGACTAGCGGAAGCACAGATACGCAGTATTTT. Its protein is CASSLSIRTSGSTDTQYF. This chain connects TRBV7-9 to TRBJ2-3; TRBD2 aligns across 10 bases. J lost 0 bases, V lost 2 bases, and 8 bases had no gene match. This CDR3 comprises 18 residues. Germline V gene data show CDR1 as SEHNR and CDR2 as FQNEAQ (reference sequence).

This chain links TRBV7-9 with TRBJ2-2, with D maybe TRBD1 (6 bases). Deletions cut 1 base from V and 0 bases from J, with 12 bases between. This CDR3 is built from 17 residues. The V gene's germline CDR1 is SEHNR and CDR2 FQNEAQ (reference sequence). CDR3 bases: TGTGCCAGCAGCTTAGGGGGGACACGAGCGAACACCGGGGAGCTGTTTTTT. This gives the protein CASSLGGTRANTGELFF. Full variable domain (outside the CDR3, taken from reference TRBV7-9 and TRBJ2-2): DTGVSQNPRHKITKRGQNVTFRCDPISEHNRLYWYRQTLGQGPEFLTYFQNEAQLEKSRLLSDRFSAERPKGSFSTLEIQRTEQGDSAMYLCASSLGGTRANTGELFFGEGSRLTVL.

The gene calls are TRBV10-3 and TRBJ1-1; D not resolved. V was cut by 7 bases and J by 4 bases, with 16 bases left in between. The germline V gene encodes CDR1 ENHRY and CDR2 SYGVKD. The CDR3 has 14 residues. CDR3: CAITKKRVSTEAFF. The CDR3 bases are TGTGCCATCACCAAAAAGAGGGTGAGCACTGAAGCTTTCTTT.

This clone showed up just once. This chain links TRBV2 with TRBJ1-2; TRBD1 agrees at 9 bases. Germline-derived CDR1 and CDR2 are SNHLY and FYNNEI. CDR3 length equals 15 residues. V lost 4 bases to trimming and J lost 6 bases; unmatched junction nucleotides: 9. The CDR3 loop is CASSGYRGPSNGYTF. The CDR3 DNA reads TGTGCCAGCAGTGGGTACAGGGGGCCATCGAATGGCTACACCTTC.

The chain uses TRBV7-8 and TRBJ1-5, with TRBD1 matching over 9 bases. The CDR3 runs to 14 residues. CDR1 SGHVS and CDR2 FQNEAQ come from the germline V gene. V lost 5 bases and J lost 7; bases outside the gene matches: 6. Written as DNA, the CDR3 is TGTGCCAGCAGCCCGGGGACAGGGTGGCAGCCCCAGCATTTT. Its translation: CASSPGTGWQPQHF. Full variable domain (remainder filled in from reference TRBV7-8 and TRBJ1-5): GAGVSQSPRYKVAKRGQDVALRCDPISGHVSLFWYQQALGQGPEFLTYFQNEAQLDKSGLPSDRFFAERPEGSVSTLKIQRTQQEDSAVYLCASSPGTGWQPQHFGDGTRLSIL.

The chain couples TRBV18 to TRBJ1-3; the D gene is possibly TRBD1 (5 bases). Germline CDR1 reads KGHSH; CDR2 reads LQKENI. The CDR3 extends over 16 amino acids. The V and J ends lost 1 base and 4 bases respectively, with 14 bases between them. The CDR3 DNA reads TGTGCCAGCTCACCACGCTGGGGGGGAGCCGGAAACACCATATATTTT. Translating gives CASSPRWGGAGNTIYF.

The chain links TRBV27 to TRBJ2-2, with 7 bases that match TRBD2. The CDR3 spans 17 residues. CDR1 is MNHEY, CDR2 SMNVEV, per germline (reference sequence). The junction had 11 bases not matched to a gene; V was cut back by 1 base and J by 6 bases. For the CDR3, the DNA is TGTGCCAGCAGTTTATACCGACTAGCAAGGGGTGCCGGGGAGCTGTTTTTT. Residues: CASSLYRLARGAGELFF.

The J gene is TRBJ1-1, the V gene TRBV6-6, with 8 bases lining up with TRBD1. CDR3 size: 14 residues. V was pared by 4 bases and J by 5 bases, with 6 bases of the junction left unmatched. Germline CDR1 MNHNY, CDR2 SVGAGI (reference sequence). The chain's CDR3 is CASSFGTGGTEAFF. In nucleotides, the CDR3 is TGTGCCAGCAGTTTCGGCACAGGGGGGACTGAAGCTTTCTTT.